This T cell receptor beta chain was sequenced during a study of chemoradiotherapy in HPV16-positive cancers. Study context: Candidate HPV-specific clones and shared TCR motifs came from a couple of HPV16-positive patients.

Germline lookup yields CDR1 SEHNR and CDR2 FQNEAQ (reference sequence). With 5 bases removed from V and 2 bases from J, the gap between germline ends came to 11 bases. The CDR3 runs 14 residues. Findings and caveats of the study: Functional assays defining HPV-specific T cells used only a couple of HPV16-positive patients.

Libraries were prepared by immunoSEQ multiplex PCR; TCRdb keeps only in-frame clonotypes and omits some of them. The data show 20,000 to 25,000 clones, roughly nine tenths seen once. Of note for this clone: Its antigen is unknown.

The sequence was collected from a human donor with HPV-associated anogenital cancer. Sequenced material: blood, taken from a patient who underwent chemoradiotherapy. V usage is TRBV7-9 and J usage is TRBJ2-3; tentative D call: TRBD2 (6 bases). The CDR3 loop reads CASSRGGVTDTQYF. The CDR3 region has the DNA TGTGCCAGCAGCCGTGGCGGGGTCACAGATACGCAGTATTTT.